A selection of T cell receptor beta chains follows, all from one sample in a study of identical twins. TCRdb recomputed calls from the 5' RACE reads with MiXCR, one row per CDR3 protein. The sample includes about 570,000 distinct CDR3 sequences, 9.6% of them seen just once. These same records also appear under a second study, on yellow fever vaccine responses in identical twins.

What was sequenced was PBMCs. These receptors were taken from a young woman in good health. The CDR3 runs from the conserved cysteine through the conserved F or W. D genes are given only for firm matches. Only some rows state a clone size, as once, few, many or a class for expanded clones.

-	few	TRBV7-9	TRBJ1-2	TGTGCCAGCAGCTTAGCGCTCCCGGGGAACTATGGCTACACCTTC	CASSLALPGNYGYTF
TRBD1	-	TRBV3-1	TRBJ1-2	TGTGCCAGCAGGTACGGACAGGGGGCAATCGGCTACACCTTC	CASRYGQGAIGYTF
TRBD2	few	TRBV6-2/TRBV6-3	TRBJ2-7	TGTGCCAGCAGTCTCGGACTAGCGGGAGCGGGGCTCTACGAGCAGTACTTC	CASSLGLAGAGLYEQYF
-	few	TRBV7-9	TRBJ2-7	TGTGCCAGCAGCGCCCAGGGACCGGTACTCTACGAGCAGTACTTC	CASSAQGPVLYEQYF
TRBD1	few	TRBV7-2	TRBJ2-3	TGTGCCAGCAGCTCGAAGGGACAGGGAAGCACAGATACGCAGTATTTT	CASSSKGQGSTDTQYF
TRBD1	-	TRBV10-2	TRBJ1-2	TGCGCCAGCAGTGGGCAGGGGGCTGGTGGCTACACCTTC	CASSGQGAGGYTF
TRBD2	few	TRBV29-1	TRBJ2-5	TGCAGCGTTGAACCTAGCGGGGAGGGAGAGACCCAGTACTTC	CSVEPSGEGETQYF
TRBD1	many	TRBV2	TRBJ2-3	TGTGCCAGCAGTGTGGGACAGGGAGGGGATACGCAGTATTTT	CASSVGQGGDTQYF
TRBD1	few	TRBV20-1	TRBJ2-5	TGCAGTGCCTCCACCGGGACAGGAACTTCGGAGACCCAGTACTTC	CSASTGTGTSETQYF
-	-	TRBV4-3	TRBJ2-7	TGCGCCAGCAGCCATGCCGGCGATTACGAGCAGTACTTC	CASSHAGDYEQYF
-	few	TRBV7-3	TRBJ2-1	TGTGCCAGCAGCTTAGCTATCTACAATGAGCAGTTCTTC	CASSLAIYNEQFF
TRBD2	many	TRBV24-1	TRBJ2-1	TGTGCCACCAGTGACCCCCAGACTAGCGGGAGCAATGAGCAGTTCTTC	CATSDPQTSGSNEQFF
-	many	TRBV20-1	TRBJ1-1	TGCAGTGCCGACCCAGTTACCATGAACACTGAAGCTTTCTTT	CSADPVTMNTEAFF
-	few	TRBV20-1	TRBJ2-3	TGCAGTGCTAGAGCACTTCTGGATACGCAGTATTTT	CSARALLDTQYF
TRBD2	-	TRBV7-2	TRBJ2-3	TGTGCCAGCAGCTCAACTAGCGGGAGGCCCACAGATACGCAGTATTTT	CASSSTSGRPTDTQYF
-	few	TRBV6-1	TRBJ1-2	TGTGCCAGCAGTGGAAGTCGGTACAACTATGGCTACACCTTC	CASSGSRYNYGYTF
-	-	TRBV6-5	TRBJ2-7	TGTGCCAGCAGTTATAGGGACACCACGGGGGAGCAGTACTTC	CASSYRDTTGEQYF
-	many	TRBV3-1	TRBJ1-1	TGTGCCAGCAGCCAAGGCCTGGGCCCCCCTGAAGCTTTCTTT	CASSQGLGPPEAFF
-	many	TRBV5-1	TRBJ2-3	TGCGCCAGCAAGAGGGAGGATACGCAGTATTTT	CASKREDTQYF
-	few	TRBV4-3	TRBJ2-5	TGCGCCAGCAGCCAAGATTCCAGCGCAGCCGGGGGGACCCAGTACTTC	CASSQDSSAAGGTQYF
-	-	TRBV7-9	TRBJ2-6	TGTGCCAGCAGCTTAGAATTGGGGGCTGGAAACGTCCTGACTTTC	CASSLELGAGNVLTF
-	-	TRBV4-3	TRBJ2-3	TGCGCCAGCAGCCAAGGCCTGGGGGCTTACACAGATACGCTGTATTTT	CASSQGLGAYTDTLYF
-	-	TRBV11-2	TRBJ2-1	TGTGCCAGCAGCTTAGTGACAGGAACCCTAGGAAATGAGCAGTTCTTC	CASSLVTGTLGNEQFF
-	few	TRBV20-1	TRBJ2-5	TGCAGTGCCACCGGACTACAGGTCATAAAAGAGACCCAGTACTTC	CSATGLQVIKETQYF
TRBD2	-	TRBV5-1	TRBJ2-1	TGCGCCAGCAGCGAGTTGCGGGGGAAAAGCGATGAGCAGTTCTTC	CASSELRGKSDEQFF
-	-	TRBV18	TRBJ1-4	TGTGCCAGCTCATACGGGCTAAATGAAAAACTGTTTTTT	CASSYGLNEKLFF
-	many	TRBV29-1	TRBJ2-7	TGCAGCGTATCAGGGGGGGAGCAGTACTTC	CSVSGGEQYF
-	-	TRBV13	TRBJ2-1	TGTGCCAGCAGCTTAGTAAGGTCCCCTGAGAATGAGCAGTTCTTC	CASSLVRSPENEQFF
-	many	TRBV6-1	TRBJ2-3	TGTGCCAGCAGCCGCTCCTACAGCACAGATACGCAGTATTTT	CASSRSYSTDTQYF
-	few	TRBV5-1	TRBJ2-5	TGCGCCAGCAGCTTGATCTTGGAGACCCAGTACTTC	CASSLILETQYF
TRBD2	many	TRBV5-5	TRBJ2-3	TGTGCCAGCAGCTTGGTTCGCAAGCGGGACTGGAGCACAGATACGCAGTATTTT	CASSLVRKRDWSTDTQYF
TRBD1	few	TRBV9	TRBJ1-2	TGTGCCAGCAGCGATCACCCTTCAGGGGGCAATGGCTACACCTTC	CASSDHPSGGNGYTF
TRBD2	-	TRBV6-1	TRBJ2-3	TGTGCCAGCCAGCCGGGACTAGGACCTGCAGATACGCAGTATTTT	CASQPGLGPADTQYF
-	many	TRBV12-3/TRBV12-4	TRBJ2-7	TGTGCCAGCAGTCGGGACTTCTCCTACGAGCAGTACTTC	CASSRDFSYEQYF
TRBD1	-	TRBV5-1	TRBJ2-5	TGCGCCAGCAGCCTGGAAGGGGGCGTCGAGACCCAGTACTTC	CASSLEGGVETQYF
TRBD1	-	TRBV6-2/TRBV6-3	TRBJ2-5	TGTGCCAGCAGTTACTTCGGGACAGATCAAGAGACCCAGTACTTC	CASSYFGTDQETQYF
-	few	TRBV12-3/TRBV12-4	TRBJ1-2	TGTGCCAGCAGCCCCATGGGGGGAGATGGCTACACCTTC	CASSPMGGDGYTF
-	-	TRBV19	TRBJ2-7	TGTGCCAGTAGTATAAGGCACGAAACCTACGAGCAGTACTTC	CASSIRHETYEQYF
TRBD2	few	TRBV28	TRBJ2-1	TGTGCCAGCAGTGTTGAGTGGGGACTAGCGCTAGGAATCAATGAGCAGTTCTTC	CASSVEWGLALGINEQFF
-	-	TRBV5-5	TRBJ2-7	TGTGCCAGCACCCCGTCCTACGAGCAGTACTTC	CASTPSYEQYF
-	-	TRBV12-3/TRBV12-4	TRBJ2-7	TGTGCCAGCAGTTCCCTCGACAGGCCCACCTACGAGCAGTACTTC	CASSSLDRPTYEQYF
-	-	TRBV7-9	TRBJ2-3	TGTGCCAGCAGCTTAGAAAGGCTACGTGCAACAGATACGCAGTATTTT	CASSLERLRATDTQYF
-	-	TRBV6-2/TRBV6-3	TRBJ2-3	TGTGCCAGCAGATACGCGCTTCAAGATACGCAGTATTTT	CASRYALQDTQYF
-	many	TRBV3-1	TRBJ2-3	TGTGCCAGCAGCCAAATACTCTTGGATACGCAGTATTTT	CASSQILLDTQYF
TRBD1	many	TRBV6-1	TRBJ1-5	TGTGCCAGCAGCGGATCAGGGGGTGGGCAGCCCCAGCATTTT	CASSGSGGGQPQHF
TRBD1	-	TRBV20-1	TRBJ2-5	TGCAGTGCTAGAGATTGGCAGGGGGTGATCCAAGAGACCCAGTACTTC	CSARDWQGVIQETQYF